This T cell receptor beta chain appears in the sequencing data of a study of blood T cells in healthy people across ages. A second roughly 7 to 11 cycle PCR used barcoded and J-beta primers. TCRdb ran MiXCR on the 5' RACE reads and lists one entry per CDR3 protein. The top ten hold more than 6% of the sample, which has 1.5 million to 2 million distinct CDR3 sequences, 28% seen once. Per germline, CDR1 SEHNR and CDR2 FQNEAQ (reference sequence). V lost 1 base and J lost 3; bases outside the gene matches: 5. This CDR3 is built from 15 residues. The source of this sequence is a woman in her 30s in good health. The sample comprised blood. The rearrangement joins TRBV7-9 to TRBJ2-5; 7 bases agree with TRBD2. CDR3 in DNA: TGTGCCAGCAGCTTAGTAGGGCTAGCGGAAGAGACCCAGTACTTC. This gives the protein CASSLVGLAEETQYF.